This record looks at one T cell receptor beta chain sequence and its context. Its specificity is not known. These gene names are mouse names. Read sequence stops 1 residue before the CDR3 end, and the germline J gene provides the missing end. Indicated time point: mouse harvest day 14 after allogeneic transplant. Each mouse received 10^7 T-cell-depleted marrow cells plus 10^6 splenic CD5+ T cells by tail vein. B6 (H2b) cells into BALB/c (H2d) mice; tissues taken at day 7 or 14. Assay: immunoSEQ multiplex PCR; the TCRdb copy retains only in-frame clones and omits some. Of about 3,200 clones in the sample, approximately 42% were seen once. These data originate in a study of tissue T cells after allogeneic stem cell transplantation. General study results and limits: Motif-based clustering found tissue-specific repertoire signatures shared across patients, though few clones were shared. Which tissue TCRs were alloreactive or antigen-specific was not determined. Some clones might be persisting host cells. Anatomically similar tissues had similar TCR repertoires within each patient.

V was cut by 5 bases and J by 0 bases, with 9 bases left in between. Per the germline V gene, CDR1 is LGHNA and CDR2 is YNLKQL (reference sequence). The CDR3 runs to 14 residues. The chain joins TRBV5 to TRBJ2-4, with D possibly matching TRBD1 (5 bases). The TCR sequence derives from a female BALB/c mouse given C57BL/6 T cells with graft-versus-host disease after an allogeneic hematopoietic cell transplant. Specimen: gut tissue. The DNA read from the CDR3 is TGTGCCAGCAGCGCGACAGCTAGTCAAAACACCTTGTAC. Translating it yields CASSATASQNTLY. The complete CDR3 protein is CASSATASQNTLYF.